The clone carrying this TCR beta chain has a handful of counts. The data were taken from a study of blood T cell repertoires in COVID-19. Overall study: Nucleic acid was either cDNA or gDNA, and it came from T cells, B-cell-depleted T cells, or PBMCs.

In the source study's methods: Amplification of reference gene primers was used by the study to estimate nucleated cell counts. Method: immunoSEQ multiplex PCR; TCRdb's copy keeps in-frame clones and lacks some. V, J and clone size were drawn from that table, and D and trimming were deduced from the DNA. The sample lists approximately 110,000 clones, just over 70% occurring once. Trimming stripped 0 bases from V and 6 bases from J, with 11 bases between. Germline V CDR1 and CDR2: SNHLY, FYNNEI. This CDR3 is 15 amino acids long. The sequence was obtained from a human donor with acute or convalescent COVID-19. The donor label of this sample is uncertain. The sequenced sample was peripheral blood. The gene calls are TRBV2 and TRBJ2-2, with D perhaps TRBD2 (6 bases). For the CDR3, the DNA is TGTGCCAGCAGTGAAGCTGGGGGGTGGGCCGGGGAGCTGTTTTTT. Protein: CASSEAGGWAGELFF.